The 20 T cell receptor beta chains below come from one sample, sequenced in a study of T cell changes during pregnancy in multiple sclerosis. Produced via immunoSEQ multiplex PCR; TCRdb's table is partial and in-frame only. The repertoire holds about 92,000 clones, around 94% seen once, with around 2.5% in the top ten. The sample consisted of peripheral blood, taken in the first trimester of pregnancy. The receptors here all came from a female donor with multiple sclerosis, enrolled in a pregnancy study.

J is TRBJ2-7 and V is TRBV7-2, with TRBD2 matching 8 bases. The ends lost 1 base at V and 6 bases at J; junction bases unmatched: 5. CDR1 is SGHTA, CDR2 FQGNSA, per germline. This CDR3 is built from 14 residues. CDR3 sequence: CASSLGLAGLEQYF. CDR3 bases: TGTGCCAGCAGCTTAGGGCTAGCGGGCCTCGAGCAGTACTTC.

The genes are TRBV4-2 and TRBJ2-7; TRBD1 aligns across 7 bases. Trimming removed 1 base from V and 0 bases from J; junction bases left unmatched: 0. Per germline, CDR1 LGHNA and CDR2 YNFKEQ. The CDR3 loop spans 14 amino acids. CDR3 sequence reads: CASSQGDSSYEQYF. CDR3 nucleotides: TGTGCCAGCAGCCAAGGGGACAGCTCCTACGAGCAGTACTTC.

The gene calls are TRBV10-3 and TRBJ2-7; TRBD1 agrees at 10 bases. Trimming took 5 bases from V and 4 from J; bases not matched to a gene: 5. CDR3 length: 14 amino acids. The germline CDR1 and CDR2 sequences are ENHRY and SYGVKD. CDR3 sequence reads: CAISTGTGEYEQYF. CDR3 nucleotide sequence: TGTGCCATCAGTACCGGGACAGGGGAATACGAGCAGTACTTC.

The rearrangement joins TRBV2 to TRBJ1-2; 8 bases are shared with TRBD1. With V trimmed by 5 bases and J by 0 bases, 5 bases remained unmatched. From germline, CDR1 is SNHLY and CDR2 FYNNEI. CDR3 length: 15 amino acids. The DNA for the CDR3 is TGTGCCAGCAGTAATGGACAGGGAGCTAACTATGGCTACACCTTC. It encodes CASSNGQGANYGYTF.

The chain carries TRBV27 and TRBJ2-7, with a tentative D call TRBD2 (6 bases). Looked up from germline, CDR1 is MNHEY and CDR2 is SMNVEV (reference sequence). This CDR3 spans 14 amino acids. V gave up 3 bases and J gave up 1 base, with 10 bases separating them. CDR3 loop: CASSFAGRSYEQYF. The CDR3 DNA reads TGTGCCAGCAGTTTCGCAGGGAGGTCCTACGAGCAGTACTTC.

The chain recombines TRBV4-1 with TRBJ2-7; D ambiguous. The ends were cut back, 1 base at V and 4 bases at J, with 14 bases in the middle. The germline gives CDR1 MGHRA, CDR2 YSYEKL. This CDR3 contains 15 residues. CDR3 sequence: CASSQVISLYYEQYF. The CDR3 DNA sequence: TGCGCCAGCAGCCAAGTGATCTCCCTCTATTACGAGCAGTACTTC.

This clone occurred once. The chain couples TRBV29-1 to TRBJ1-5; 12 nucleotides align to TRBD1. The CDR3 is 14 residues long. Germline V gene data show CDR1 as SQVTM and CDR2 as ANQGSEA. V was clipped by 6 bases and J by 2 bases; unmatched bases: 2. The CDR3 DNA is TGCAGCGTGGGGACAGGGGGCGGCAATCAGCCCCAGCATTTT. Translating gives CSVGTGGGNQPQHF. The full variable domain, rest sourced from reference TRBV29-1 and TRBJ1-5, is SAVISQKPSRDICQRGTSLTIQCQVDSQVTMMFWYRQQPGQSLTLIATANQGSEATYESGFVIDKFPISRPNLTFSTLTVSNMSPEDSSIYLCSVGTGGGNQPQHFGDGTRLSIL.

The rearrangement links TRBV2 to TRBJ2-1; 10 nucleotides line up with TRBD2. This CDR3 has 15 amino acids. Germline CDR1 reads SNHLY; CDR2 reads FYNNEI. The junction had 14 bases not matched to a gene; V was cut back by 7 bases and J by 11 bases. Here the CDR3 reads CASTQRLAGARQQFF. The CDR3 region has the DNA TGTGCCAGCACCCAAAGGCTAGCGGGAGCTAGGCAGCAGTTCTTC.

This chain uses TRBV7-3 with TRBJ2-2; 13 bases map to TRBD2. The ends lost 6 bases at V and 5 bases at J; junction bases unmatched: 6. This CDR3 contains 16 residues. The germline V gene encodes CDR1 SGHTA and CDR2 FQGTGA. The DNA for the CDR3 is TGTGCCAGCAGTAACGGACTAGCGGGAGTTACCGGGGAGCTGTTTTTT. Amino acids: CASSNGLAGVTGELFF. The full variable domain, rest sourced from reference TRBV7-3 and TRBJ2-2, is GAGVSQTPSNKVTEKGKYVELRCDPISGHTALYWYRQSLGQGPEFLIYFQGTGAADDSGLPNDRFFAVRPEGSVSTLKIQRTERGDSAVYLCASSNGLAGVTGELFFGEGSRLTVL.

Only one count was recorded for this clone. V gene TRBV27 combines with J gene TRBJ2-3; TRBD2 matches at 8 bases. Germline V gene lookup returns CDR1 MNHEY and CDR2 SMNVEV (reference sequence). The CDR3 sequence is 15 residues long. Trimming at V came to 7 bases and at J to 5 bases, leaving 11 bases not matched to a gene. CDR3 protein: CASKYVSGIGDTQYF. In DNA form, the CDR3 reads TGTGCCAGCAAGTACGTTAGCGGGATCGGAGATACGCAGTATTTT.

The rearrangement joins TRBV30 to TRBJ2-1, with 7 bases lining up with TRBD2. The V segment lost 3 bases and the J segment 0 bases; nucleotides outside the gene matches: 5. The CDR3 is 15 residues long. In germline, CDR1 is GTSNPN, CDR2 SVGIG (reference sequence). In nucleotides, the CDR3 is TGTGCCTGGAGGTTGACTAGCTTCTCCTACAATGAGCAGTTCTTC. Its protein product is CAWRLTSFSYNEQFF. The full variable domain, rest sourced from reference TRBV30 and TRBJ2-1, is SQTIHQWPATLVQPVGSPLSLECTVEGTSNPNLYWYRQAAGRGLQLLFYSVGIGQISSEVPQNLSASRPQDRQFILSSKKLLLSDSGFYLCAWRLTSFSYNEQFFGPGTRLTVL.

The count of this clone is one. This sequence joins TRBV25-1 and TRBJ2-1, with 8 bases lining up with TRBD2. The J segment lost 8 bases and the V segment lost 3 bases, leaving 9 bases of the junction unmatched. CDR1 is MGHDK, CDR2 SYGVNS, per germline. The CDR3 has 15 residues. CDR3 sequence reads: CASSDYGRAVDEQFF. CDR3 nucleotide sequence: TGTGCCAGCAGTGATTACGGGAGGGCCGTAGATGAGCAGTTCTTC. The entire variable domain, with the rest obtained from reference TRBV25-1 and TRBJ2-1, is as follows: EADIYQTPRYLVIGTGKKITLECSQTMGHDKMYWYQQDPGMELHLIHYSYGVNSTEKGDLSSESTVSRIRTEHFPLTLESARPSHTSQYLCASSDYGRAVDEQFFGPGTRLTVL.

The J gene is TRBJ2-6, the V gene TRBV2, with 7 nucleotides matching TRBD2. The germline V gene has CDR1 SNHLY and CDR2 FYNNEI. The CDR3 runs to 19 residues. J was trimmed by 6 bases and V by 7 bases; bases with no gene match: 21. The CDR3 nucleotides read TGTGCCAGCACTCGAAACGAATTCTTTGGGGGGGTGGTGGCCAACGTCCTGACTTTC. Translating gives CASTRNEFFGGVVANVLTF.

This clone was picked up one time. The rearrangement uses TRBV5-6 and TRBJ2-7; no definite D call. Trimming cost V 4 bases and J 0 bases, with 17 bases left between them. CDR3 length: 16 residues. Per the germline V gene, CDR1 is SGHDT and CDR2 is YYEEEE. CDR3 region: CASSLTRPRSSYEQYF. The CDR3 nucleotides read TGTGCCAGCAGCCTCACCCGGCCTAGGAGCTCCTACGAGCAGTACTTC.

The chain uses TRBV28 and TRBJ2-2; TRBD2 agrees at 11 bases. The CDR3 is 14 residues long. Germline V gene sequence: CDR1 MDHEN, CDR2 SYDVKM. J was trimmed by 3 bases and V by 10 bases; bases with no gene match: 4. The CDR3 loop reads CATRLAGYTGELFF. The CDR3 nucleotides are TGTGCCACCCGACTAGCGGGATACACCGGGGAGCTGTTTTTT.

The chain recombines TRBV30 with TRBJ2-7; 10 bases fit TRBD2. V lost 2 bases to trimming and J lost 2 bases; unmatched junction nucleotides: 18. Germline V gene lookup returns CDR1 GTSNPN and CDR2 SVGIG (reference sequence). The CDR3 sequence is 19 residues long. CDR3 in amino acids: CAWSRTAPTSGTITYEQYF. Written as DNA, the CDR3 is TGTGCCTGGAGTCGGACCGCACCCACTAGCGGGACAATTACCTACGAGCAGTACTTC.

The rearrangement uses TRBV19 and TRBJ2-4; no firm D call. This CDR3 has 17 residues. Trimming removed 1 base at V and 6 bases at J, with 19 bases between. Germline-derived CDR1 and CDR2 are LNHDA and SQIVND (reference sequence). CDR3 coding DNA: TGTGCCAGTAGTATAGCAAGCCTGACGGAGCGACGAAACATTCAGTACTTC. This translates into CASSIASLTERRNIQYF.

This clone was observed once. This rearrangement joins TRBV5-1 to TRBJ2-4; 9 bases match TRBD1. Trimming removed 0 bases from V and 6 bases from J; junction bases left unmatched: 4. Germline CDR1 is SGHRS and CDR2 is YFSETQ. CDR3 length: 15 residues. CDR3 nucleotide sequence: TGCGCCAGCAGCTTGGAGGGACAGGGTGGAAACATTCAGTACTTC. Residues: CASSLEGQGGNIQYF.

The CDR3: CASIPERTSGYNEQFF. In nucleotides, the CDR3 is TGTGCCAGCATTCCAGAGCGGACTAGCGGTTACAATGAGCAGTTCTTC. The J gene is TRBJ2-1, the V gene TRBV2, with 10 positions matching TRBD2. There are 16 residues in the CDR3. The V and J ends lost 7 bases and 4 bases, in that order; junction bases with no gene match: 10. Germline lookup yields CDR1 SNHLY and CDR2 FYNNEI.

The chain recombines TRBV2 with TRBJ1-2; 9 positions match TRBD1. Trimming took 5 bases from V and 4 from J; bases not matched to a gene: 14. Germline loops: CDR1 SNHLY, CDR2 FYNNEI. This CDR3 has 17 amino acids. The CDR3 sequence is CASSPWGQGPASYGYTF. CDR3 sequence (DNA): TGTGCCAGCAGTCCATGGGGACAGGGACCGGCATCCTATGGCTACACCTTC. Full variable domain (rest looked up from reference TRBV2 and TRBJ1-2): EPEVTQTPSHQVTQMGQEVILRCVPISNHLYFYWYRQILGQKVEFLVSFYNNEISEKSEIFDDQFSVERPDGSNFTLKIRSTKLEDSAMYFCASSPWGQGPASYGYTFGSGTRLTVV.